The T cell receptor (beta chain) described here comes from a study of T cell responses to AZD1222 COVID-19 vaccine. Trimming cost V 3 bases and J 7 bases; bases outside gene matches: 9. The germline gives CDR1 SGHRS, CDR2 YFSETQ. CDR3 length equals 14 residues. With respect to this clone: Its antigen is not identified.

The method was immunoSEQ multiplex PCR; TCRdb's version includes in-frame clones alone and lacks a portion of them. The table lists 250,000 to 300,000 clones, almost 95% of them singletons, with about 0.5% in the top ten. Findings and limits, study-wide: White British people made up most donors, females outnumbered males, and clonal diversity was possibly underestimated. Spike-specific TCR breadth and depth grew following two AZD1222 doses.

The sequence came from an adult who received the AZD1222 COVID-19 vaccine. The chain couples TRBV5-1 to TRBJ1-1; TRBD1 matches 7 bases. Source: peripheral blood, taken 28 days after the second AZD1222 dose. The CDR3 loop reads CASSSGGVYSEAFF. The CDR3 DNA sequence: TGCGCCAGCAGCTCAGGGGGGGTATACAGTGAAGCTTTCTTT.